The rows below give T cell receptor beta chains drawn from one sample of a study of blood T cell repertoires in COVID-19. TCRdb's table, derived via immunoSEQ multiplex PCR, lists solely in-frame clones and lacks some. The sample gives 450,000 to 500,000 clones, about nine tenths of which show up once; approximately 0.7% is in the top ten. Input material: PBMCs or T cells enriched from blood (not recorded which). The receptor set was obtained from a woman younger than 30 who had recovered from COVID-19. Both conserved end residues are part of each CDR3. The order of the fields is D gene, clone size, J gene, V gene, CDR3 length, CDR3 DNA, CDR3 protein. The D gene is left open where the match is weak. Some rows mark clone size as missing; the rest say once, few, many or name a class of expanded clone.

NA | NA | TRBJ2-5 | TRBV7-9 | 14 | TGTGCCAGCAGCTTAGGGCGGCTAGAAGAGACCCAGTACTTC | CASSLGRLEETQYF
NA | once | TRBJ1-4 | TRBV5-1 | 14 | TGCGCCAGCAGCTTGGGTGGGGCGGATGAAAAACTGTTTTTT | CASSLGGADEKLFF
TRBD1 | once | TRBJ1-5 | TRBV10-3 | 15 | TGTGCCATCGGAGCAGACAGGGGGAGCAATCAGCCCCAGCATTTT | CAIGADRGSNQPQHF
NA | NA | TRBJ1-5 | TRBV6-5 | 15 | TGTGCCAGCACCCTCGGACAGTGGAACAATCAGCCCCAGCATTTT | CASTLGQWNNQPQHF
NA | once | TRBJ1-5 | TRBV3-1/TRBV3-2 | 12 | TGTGCCAGCAGCCAAGACAGGGGCCCCCAGCATTTT | CASSQDRGPQHF
NA | NA | TRBJ2-7 | TRBV6-1 | 12 | TGTGCCAGCAGTGAAAGCATCTACGAGCAGTACTTC | CASSESIYEQYF
NA | NA | TRBJ1-1 | TRBV5-6 | 16 | TGTGCCAGCAGCCCCGGGGGGTCTTTAAGGAACACTGAAGCTTTCTTT | CASSPGGSLRNTEAFF
NA | NA | TRBJ2-3 | TRBV5-1 | 13 | TGCGCCAGTTCTCCGGAGAGCACAGATACGCAGTATTTT | CASSPESTDTQYF
NA | NA | TRBJ1-2 | TRBV28 | 17 | TGTGCCAGCAGTTCACCGTCGGTCGGGGCCCAGGGGATGGGCTACACCTTC | CASSSPSVGAQGMGYTF
NA | NA | TRBJ1-1 | TRBV2 | 13 | TGTGCCAGTTCGCAGGGTGGGAACACTGAAGCTTTCTTT | CASSQGGNTEAFF
NA | NA | TRBJ1-5 | TRBV2 | 15 | TGTGCCAGCAGTCCTGACAGGCCGACCAATCAGCCCCAGCATTTT | CASSPDRPTNQPQHF
NA | NA | TRBJ1-1 | TRBV5-1 | 16 | TGCGCCAGCAGCTGGCCCGGGGGAGGGGGTGGCACTGAAGCTTTCTTT | CASSWPGGGGGTEAFF
NA | NA | TRBJ1-4 | TRBV5-1 | 13 | TGCGCCAGCAGCTTTGGGGGGGAGGAAAAACTGTTTTTT | CASSFGGEEKLFF
NA | NA | TRBJ2-3 | TRBV4-2 | 17 | TGTGCCAGCAGCCCTCTAGACGGGGGGCTTCTCACAGATACGCAGTATTTT | CASSPLDGGLLTDTQYF
NA | NA | TRBJ2-2 | TRBV20-1 | 14 | TGCAGTGCTAGTTCAGGAATCTGGACCGGGGAGCTGTTTTTT | CSASSGIWTGELFF
NA | NA | TRBJ1-5 | TRBV30 | 14 | TGTGCCTGGAGCGCGGGACGGGAAGATCAGCCCCAGCATTTT | CAWSAGREDQPQHF
NA | NA | TRBJ1-5 | TRBV5-8 | 16 | TGTGCCAGCAGACCCGAGGGCGATTATAGCAATCAGCCCCAGCATTTT | CASRPEGDYSNQPQHF
NA | few | TRBJ2-5 | TRBV2 | 16 | TGTGCCAGCAGTGGGAGCGCCTTCGACAGCCAAGAGACCCAGTACTTC | CASSGSAFDSQETQYF
NA | NA | TRBJ2-7 | TRBV5-4 | 14 | TGTGCCAGCAGCTTGGGACGGGGGAGCCGCGAGCAGTACTTC | CASSLGRGSREQYF
TRBD1 | NA | TRBJ1-5 | TRBV5-1 | 15 | TGCGCCAGCAGCTTGGGGTCAGGGGGACAGCAGCCCCAGCATTTT | CASSLGSGGQQPQHF
TRBD1 | NA | TRBJ1-5 | TRBV5-1 | 14 | TGCGCCAGCAGCTTCGCAGGGGGATCTCAGCCCCAGCATTTT | CASSFAGGSQPQHF
NA | NA | TRBJ2-3 | TRBV2 | 14 | TGTGCCAGCAGTGGGCAGGAGGGAGCAGATACGCAGTATTTT | CASSGQEGADTQYF
NA | NA | TRBJ2-3 | TRBV5-1 | 14 | TGCGCCAGCAGCTCCGACGGGTTCACAGATACGCAGTATTTT | CASSSDGFTDTQYF
NA | NA | TRBJ2-2 | TRBV9 | 15 | TGTGCCAGCAGCGTGTCGGGGGGCCAGGGCGGGGAGCTGTTTTTT | CASSVSGGQGGELFF